Listed below are T cell receptor beta chains from one sample, sequenced in a study of beta chain features in type 1 diabetes. Libraries were prepared by immunoSEQ multiplex PCR; TCRdb keeps only in-frame clonotypes and omits some of them. The data show 550,000 to 850,000 clones, 10% to 15% seen once. Sequenced sample: naive CD4+ T cells from blood. The receptors originated from a man aged 18 to 30 with type 1 diabetes. The conserved cysteine and the conserved F or W are not part of the CDR3 here. Each record gives: V gene, clone size, J gene, CDR3 protein. Size is omitted from some rows. Given values are once, few, many or a class for expanded clones.

TRBV7-8	NA	TRBJ1-6	ASSPKRGQGNSPLH
TRBV7-2	few	TRBJ1-2	ASSLGQGDYGYT
TRBV2	few	TRBJ2-2	ASRERTGDTGELF
TRBV6-6	NA	TRBJ1-1	ASSAKKVAEAF
TRBV5-1	NA	TRBJ2-5	ASSAGLAGGPYQETQY
TRBV7-9	NA	TRBJ2-5	ASSDPTGTETQY
TRBV14	NA	TRBJ1-2	ASSQTIKYGYT
TRBV30	NA	TRBJ1-4	AWSATATNEKLF
TRBV15	NA	TRBJ2-2	ATSSYTGELF
TRBV30	few	TRBJ2-2	AWRKNTGELF
TRBV2	NA	TRBJ2-7	ASRGYGTNYEQY